A single TCR beta chain is shown here with its context. The source of the sample is a study of blood T cell repertoires in COVID-19. Assay: immunoSEQ multiplex PCR; the TCRdb copy retains only in-frame clones and omits some. The table has 390,000 or so clones, 83% seen once. This CDR3 is 16 amino acids long. V dropped 4 bases and J dropped 3; count of bases not matched to a gene: 3. Germline CDR1 is MNHNY and CDR2 is SVGAGI (reference sequence). The chain joins TRBV6-6 to TRBJ2-1, with 13 nucleotides matching TRBD2. The sample consisted of PBMCs or T cells enriched from blood (not recorded which). The clonotype comes from a woman between 50 and 59 years old who had recovered from COVID-19. The CDR3 sequence: CASSSRLAGGYNEQFF. The CDR3 nucleotides read TGTGCCAGCAGTTCCCGACTAGCGGGGGGCTACAATGAGCAGTTCTTC.